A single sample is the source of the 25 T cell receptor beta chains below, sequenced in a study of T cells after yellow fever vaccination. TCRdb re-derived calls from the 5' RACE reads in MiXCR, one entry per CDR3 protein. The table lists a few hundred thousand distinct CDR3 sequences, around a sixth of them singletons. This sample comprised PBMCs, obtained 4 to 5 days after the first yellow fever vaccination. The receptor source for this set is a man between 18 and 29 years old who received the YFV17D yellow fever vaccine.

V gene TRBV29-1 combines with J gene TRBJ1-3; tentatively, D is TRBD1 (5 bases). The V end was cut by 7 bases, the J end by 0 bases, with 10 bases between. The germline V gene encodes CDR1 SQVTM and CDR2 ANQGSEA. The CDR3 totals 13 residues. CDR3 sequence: CSATGSSGNTIYF. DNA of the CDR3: TGCAGCGCAACAGGTAGCTCTGGAAACACCATATATTTT.

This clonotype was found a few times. The CDR3 reads CSAHEATTGQETQYF. The CDR3 nucleotides are TGCAGTGCTCACGAAGCTACTACAGGGCAAGAGACCCAGTACTTC. The chain has TRBV20-1 and TRBJ2-5; possibly TRBD1 for D (6 bases). Trimming removed 5 bases at V and 2 bases at J, with 18 bases between. CDR1 and CDR2 (germline): DFQATT, SNEGSKA (reference sequence). The length of the CDR3 is 15 residues.

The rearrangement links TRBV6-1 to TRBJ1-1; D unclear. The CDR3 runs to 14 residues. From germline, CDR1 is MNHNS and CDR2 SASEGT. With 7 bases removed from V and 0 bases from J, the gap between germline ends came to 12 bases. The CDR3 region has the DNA TGTGCCAGCAAAAGAGCCACCCTGAACACTGAAGCTTTCTTT. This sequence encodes CASKRATLNTEAFF.

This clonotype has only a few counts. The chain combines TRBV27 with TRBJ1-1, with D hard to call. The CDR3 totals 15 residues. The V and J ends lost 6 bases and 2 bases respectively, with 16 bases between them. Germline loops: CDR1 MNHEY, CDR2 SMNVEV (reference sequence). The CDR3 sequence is CASRGMGIGNTEAFF. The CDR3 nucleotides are TGTGCCAGCAGGGGTATGGGGATCGGTAACACTGAAGCTTTCTTT.

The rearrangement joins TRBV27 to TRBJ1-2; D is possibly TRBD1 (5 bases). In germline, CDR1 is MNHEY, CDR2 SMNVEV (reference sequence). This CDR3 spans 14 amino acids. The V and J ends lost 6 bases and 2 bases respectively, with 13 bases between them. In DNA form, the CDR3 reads TGTGCCAGCAGGCGGATGAGGGGAAACTATGGCTACACCTTC. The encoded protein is CASRRMRGNYGYTF.

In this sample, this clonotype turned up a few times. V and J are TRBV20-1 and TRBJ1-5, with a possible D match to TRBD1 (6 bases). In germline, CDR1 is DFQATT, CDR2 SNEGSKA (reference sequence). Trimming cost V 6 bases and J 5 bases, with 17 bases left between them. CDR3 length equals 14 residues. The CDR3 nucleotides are TGCAGTGCCAGTACTTCGACAGGTCATCAGCCCCAGCATTTT. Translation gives CSASTSTGHQPQHF.

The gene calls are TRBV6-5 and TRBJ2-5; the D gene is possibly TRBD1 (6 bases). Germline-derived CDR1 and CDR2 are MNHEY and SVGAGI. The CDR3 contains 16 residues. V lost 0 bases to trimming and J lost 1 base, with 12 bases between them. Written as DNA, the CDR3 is TGTGCCAGCAGTTACTCCGGCAGGGGTGTCCAAGAGACCCAGTACTTC. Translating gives CASSYSGRGVQETQYF.

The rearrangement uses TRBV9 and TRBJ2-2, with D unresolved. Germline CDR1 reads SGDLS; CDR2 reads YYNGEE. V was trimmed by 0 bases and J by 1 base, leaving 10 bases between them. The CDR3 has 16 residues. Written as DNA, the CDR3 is TGTGCCAGCAGCGTAGGAAGTAGAGGGAACACCGGGGAGCTGTTTTTT. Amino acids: CASSVGSRGNTGELFF.

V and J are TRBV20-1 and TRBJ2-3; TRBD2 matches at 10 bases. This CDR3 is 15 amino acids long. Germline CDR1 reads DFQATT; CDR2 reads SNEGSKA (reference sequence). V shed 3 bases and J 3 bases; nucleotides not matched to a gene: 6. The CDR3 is CSASASSGRTDTQYF. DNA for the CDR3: TGCAGTGCTAGTGCCTCTAGCGGGAGAACAGATACGCAGTATTTT.

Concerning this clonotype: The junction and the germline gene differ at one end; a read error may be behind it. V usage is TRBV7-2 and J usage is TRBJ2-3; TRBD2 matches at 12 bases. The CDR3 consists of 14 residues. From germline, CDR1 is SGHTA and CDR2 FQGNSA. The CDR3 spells CASSLAGGMDTQYF. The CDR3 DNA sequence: TGTGCCAGCAGCCTAGCGGGGGGGATGGATACGCAGTATTTT.

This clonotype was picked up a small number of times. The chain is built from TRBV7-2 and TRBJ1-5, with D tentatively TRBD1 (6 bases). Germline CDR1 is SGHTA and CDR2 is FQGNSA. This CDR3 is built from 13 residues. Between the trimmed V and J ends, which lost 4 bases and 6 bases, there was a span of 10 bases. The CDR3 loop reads CASSWGLGQPQHF. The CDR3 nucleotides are TGTGCCAGCAGCTGGGGGCTTGGTCAGCCCCAGCATTTT.

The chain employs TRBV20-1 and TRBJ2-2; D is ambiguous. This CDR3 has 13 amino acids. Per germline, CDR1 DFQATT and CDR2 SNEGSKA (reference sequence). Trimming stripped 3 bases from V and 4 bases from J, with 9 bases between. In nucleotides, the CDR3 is TGCAGTGCTAGTTACCCCTCCACCGGGGAGCTGTTTTTT. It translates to CSASYPSTGELFF.

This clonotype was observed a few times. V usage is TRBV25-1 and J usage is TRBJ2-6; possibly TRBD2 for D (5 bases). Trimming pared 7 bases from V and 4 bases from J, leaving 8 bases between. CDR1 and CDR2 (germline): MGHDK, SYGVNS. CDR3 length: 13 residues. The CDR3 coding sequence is TGTGCCAGCAAGGGAGCGGGGGCCAACGTCCTGACTTTC. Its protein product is CASKGAGANVLTF.

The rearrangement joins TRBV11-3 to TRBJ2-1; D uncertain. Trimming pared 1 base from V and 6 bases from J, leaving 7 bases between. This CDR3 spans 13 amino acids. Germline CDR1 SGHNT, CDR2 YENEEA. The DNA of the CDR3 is TGTGCCAGCAGCTTAGCCCCGATCAATGAGCAGTTCTTC. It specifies CASSLAPINEQFF.

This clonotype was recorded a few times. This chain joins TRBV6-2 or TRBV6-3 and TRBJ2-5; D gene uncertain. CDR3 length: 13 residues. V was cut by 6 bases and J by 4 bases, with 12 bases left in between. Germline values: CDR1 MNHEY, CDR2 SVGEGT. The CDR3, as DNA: TGTGCCAGCAGCCCTAGGATGGGAGAGACCCAGTACTTC. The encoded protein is CASSPRMGETQYF.

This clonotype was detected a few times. The CDR3 DNA sequence: TGTGCCAGCGAACGGGGGAACCAAGAGACCCAGTACTTC. Amino acid sequence: CASERGNQETQYF. V gene TRBV7-2 combines with J gene TRBJ2-5; D is possibly TRBD2 (6 bases). The ends were cut back, 8 bases at V and 0 bases at J, with 10 bases in the middle. The CDR3 runs to 13 residues. Germline CDR1 reads SGHTA; CDR2 reads FQGNSA.

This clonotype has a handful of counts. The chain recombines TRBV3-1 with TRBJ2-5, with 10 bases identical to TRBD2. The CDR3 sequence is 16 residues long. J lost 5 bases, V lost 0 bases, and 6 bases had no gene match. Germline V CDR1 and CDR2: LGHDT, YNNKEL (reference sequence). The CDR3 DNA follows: TGTGCCAGCAGCCAAGAACAGCGGGGGGGCGTTGAGACCCAGTACTTC. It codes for CASSQEQRGGVETQYF.

As DNA, the CDR3 is TGCAGTGCTAGGGACTGGGACCTCCAACGGGCTAACTATGGCTACACCTTC. Its protein product is CSARDWDLQRANYGYTF. The rearrangement joins TRBV20-1 to TRBJ1-2; TRBD1 might be the D (5 bases). Trimming cost V 3 bases and J 0 bases, with 20 bases left between them. CDR1 is DFQATT and CDR2 is SNEGSKA in the germline V gene (reference sequence). The CDR3 has 17 residues.

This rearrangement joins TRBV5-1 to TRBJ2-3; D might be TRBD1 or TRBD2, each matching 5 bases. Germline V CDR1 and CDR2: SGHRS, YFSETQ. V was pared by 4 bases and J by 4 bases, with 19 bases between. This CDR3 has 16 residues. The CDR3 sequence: CASSLKGRPVPDTQYF. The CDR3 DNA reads TGCGCCAGCAGCCTGAAGGGACGTCCGGTCCCAGATACGCAGTATTTT.

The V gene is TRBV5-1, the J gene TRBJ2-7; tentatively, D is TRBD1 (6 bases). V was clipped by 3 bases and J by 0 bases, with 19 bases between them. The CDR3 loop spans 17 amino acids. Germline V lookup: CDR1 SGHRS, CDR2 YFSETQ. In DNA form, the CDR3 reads TGCGCCAGCAGCTGGACTTCAGGGGCGAGGGGCTCCTACGAGCAGTACTTC. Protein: CASSWTSGARGSYEQYF.

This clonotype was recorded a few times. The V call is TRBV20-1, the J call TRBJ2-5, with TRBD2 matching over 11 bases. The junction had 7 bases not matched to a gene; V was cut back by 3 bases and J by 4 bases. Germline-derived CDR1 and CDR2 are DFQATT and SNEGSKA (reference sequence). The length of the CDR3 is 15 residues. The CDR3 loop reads CSASETGTSGETQYF. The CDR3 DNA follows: TGCAGTGCTAGCGAGACCGGGACTAGCGGAGAGACCCAGTACTTC.

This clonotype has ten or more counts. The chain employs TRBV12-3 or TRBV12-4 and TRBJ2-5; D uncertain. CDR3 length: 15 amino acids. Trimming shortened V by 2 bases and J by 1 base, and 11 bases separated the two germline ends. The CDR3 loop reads CASSLILGGQETQYF. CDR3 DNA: TGTGCCAGCAGTTTAATTCTTGGCGGCCAAGAGACCCAGTACTTC.

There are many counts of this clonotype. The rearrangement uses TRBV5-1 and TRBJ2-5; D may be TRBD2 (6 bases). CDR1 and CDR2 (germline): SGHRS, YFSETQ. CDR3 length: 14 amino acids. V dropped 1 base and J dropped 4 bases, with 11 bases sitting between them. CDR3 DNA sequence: TGCGCCAGCAGCTTGAAGCTGGGGGGAGAGACCCAGTACTTC. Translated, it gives CASSLKLGGETQYF.

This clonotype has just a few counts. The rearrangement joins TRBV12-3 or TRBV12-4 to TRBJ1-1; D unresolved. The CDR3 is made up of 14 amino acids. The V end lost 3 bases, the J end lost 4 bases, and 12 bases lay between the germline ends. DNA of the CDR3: TGTGCCAGCAGTTTTAACGGGCGAGCCACTGAAGCTTTCTTT. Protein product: CASSFNGRATEAFF.

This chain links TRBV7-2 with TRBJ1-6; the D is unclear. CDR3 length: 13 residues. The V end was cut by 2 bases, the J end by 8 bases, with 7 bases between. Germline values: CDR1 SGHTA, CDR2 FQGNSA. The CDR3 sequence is CASSLRTDSPLHF. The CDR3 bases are TGTGCCAGCAGCTTACGGACCGATTCACCCCTCCACTTT.